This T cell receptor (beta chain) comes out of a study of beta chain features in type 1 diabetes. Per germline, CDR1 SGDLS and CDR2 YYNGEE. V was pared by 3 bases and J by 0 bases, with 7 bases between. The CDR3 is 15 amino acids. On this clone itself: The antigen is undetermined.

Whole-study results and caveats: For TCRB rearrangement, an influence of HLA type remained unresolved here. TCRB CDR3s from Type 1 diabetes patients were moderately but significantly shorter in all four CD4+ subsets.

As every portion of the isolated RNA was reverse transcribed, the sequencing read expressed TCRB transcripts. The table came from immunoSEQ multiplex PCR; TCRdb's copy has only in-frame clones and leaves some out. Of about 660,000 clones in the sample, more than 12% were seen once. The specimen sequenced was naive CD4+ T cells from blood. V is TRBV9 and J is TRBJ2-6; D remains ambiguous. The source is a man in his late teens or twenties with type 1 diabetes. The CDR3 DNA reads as TGTGCCAGCAGCGCCCCCCCCTCTGGGGCCAACGTCCTGACTTTC. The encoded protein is CASSAPPSGANVLTF. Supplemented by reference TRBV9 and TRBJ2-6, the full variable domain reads DSGVTQTPKHLITATGQRVTLRCSPRSGDLSVYWYQQSLDQGLQFLIQYYNGEERAKGNILERFSAQQFPDLHSELNLSSLELGDSALYFCASSAPPSGANVLTFGAGSRLTVL.